This TCR beta chain is drawn from a study of T cell repertoires in cytomegalovirus infection. Across the study: An indication of both CMV infection and matching HLA type came from public TCR beta signatures.

TCRdb ran MiXCR on the reads and lists one entry per CDR3 protein. The table has under 150,000 distinct CDR3 sequences, roughly 9% seen once. V lost 3 bases and J lost 1, with 3 bases in between. The germline gives CDR1 SQVTM, CDR2 ANQGSEA. The CDR3 consists of 11 residues. Notes on the study in general: Dominating the ex vivo response were HLA-C-restricted CMV-specific TCR beta clonotypes.

With respect to this clonotype: Antigen specificity is unknown.

Sequencing was done on a sample of PBMCs. The sequence came from a human donor in good health (CMV status not recorded). Some clones in this sample may be carry-over from other donors' samples. V gene TRBV29-1 combines with J gene TRBJ1-1; no reliable D call. CDR3 protein: CSVDRNTEAFF. The DNA of the CDR3 is TGCAGCGTTGACAGGAACACTGAAGCTTTCTTT.